This T cell receptor beta chain was obtained from a study of Graves' ophthalmopathy and Graves' hyperthyroidism. The CDR3 has 12 amino acids. Trimming left V 4 bases short and J 5 bases short, with 11 bases between. The germline gives CDR1 SQVTM, CDR2 ANQGSEA. Isolation of PBMCs was performed using roughly 10 ml of fresh peripheral blood. RNA transcripts served as template for amplifying TCR beta CDR3 sequences. In the first round, RT-PCR was carried out with HTBI primers, and a multiplex PCR formed the second round. TCRdb recomputed calls from the multiplex PCR reads with MiXCR, one row per CDR3 protein. The repertoire consists of about 700,000 distinct CDR3 sequences, with approximately 39% occurring once and the leading ten covering 3% to 4%.

The receptor was derived from an adult man with Graves' ophthalmopathy. The chain carries TRBV29-1 and TRBJ2-5, with D uncertain. Sequenced material: peripheral blood. CDR3 coding DNA: TGCAGCGTTGGGGCCGGCGGCGAGACCCAGTACTTC. Amino acids: CSVGAGGETQYF. The entire variable domain, with the rest obtained from reference TRBV29-1 and TRBJ2-5, is as follows: SAVISQKPSRDICQRGTSLTIQCQVDSQVTMMFWYRQQPGQSLTLIATANQGSEATYESGFVIDKFPISRPNLTFSTLTVSNMSPEDSSIYLCSVGAGGETQYFGPGTRLLVL.